Listed here are 17 T cell receptor beta chains from one sample, sequenced in a study of a mutant IDH1 vaccine in newly diagnosed glioma. What these receptors recognize is not known. Noted time point: week 23, last vaccination. A single vaccine dose contained 300 ug of mutant IDH1 20-mer peptide, and topical imiquimod was used with it. Assay used: immunoSEQ multiplex PCR; TCRdb lists only in-frame clones, some missing. The data show about 86,000 clones, 70% to 90% seen once. Material: PBMCs, obtained from a glioma patient whose treatment included an IDH1 peptide vaccine. These receptors originate from a man aged 30 to 39 with glioma. Some clones in this sample may be carry-over from other donors' samples.

This chain joins TRBV4-1 and TRBJ2-7; possibly TRBD2 for D (5 bases). CDR3 length equals 15 residues. Trimming stripped 1 base from V and 3 bases from J, with 13 bases between. Germline values: CDR1 MGHRA, CDR2 YSYEKL. CDR3 region: CASSQGLSEHYEQYF. CDR3 nucleotide sequence: TGCGCCAGCAGCCAAGGTCTTAGCGAGCACTACGAGCAGTACTTC.

The V call is TRBV5-1, the J call TRBJ2-3, with D perhaps matching TRBD2 (5 bases). V gave up 0 bases and J gave up 4 bases, with 9 bases separating them. The CDR3 runs 14 residues. Germline V gene sequence: CDR1 SGHRS, CDR2 YFSETQ. The CDR3 sequence is CASSLAVAPDTQYF. CDR3 in DNA: TGCGCCAGCAGCTTGGCGGTAGCGCCAGATACGCAGTATTTT.

Regarding this clone: This specimen includes other DNA sequences encoding the same CDR3. The CDR3 sequence is CASSLDRNTEAFF. CDR3 coding DNA: TGTGCCAGCAGCTTGGATAGGAACACTGAAGCTTTCTTT. This chain connects TRBV5-4 to TRBJ1-1; D is undetermined. V lost 0 bases, J lost 1 base, and 4 bases lay in between. From germline, CDR1 is SGHNT and CDR2 YYREEE (reference sequence). The length of the CDR3 is 13 residues.

The rearrangement links TRBV29-1 to TRBJ1-1, with D possibly TRBD1 on 5 matching bases. Germline CDR1 is SQVTM and CDR2 is ANQGSEA. The CDR3 is 14 amino acids. V was shortened by 3 bases and J by 3 bases, with 14 bases between the two germline ends. The CDR3 sequence is CSVEIAGGDTEAFF. The CDR3 region has the DNA TGCAGCGTTGAGATTGCGGGGGGAGACACTGAAGCTTTCTTT.

This clone was seen more than once but under ten times. The chain employs TRBV30 and TRBJ2-1, with 9 bases that match TRBD1. J lost 5 bases, V lost 2 bases, and 13 bases had no gene match. Germline V gene data show CDR1 as GTSNPN and CDR2 as SVGIG (reference sequence). The CDR3 contains 17 residues. The CDR3 reads CAWSRLWGQGGNNEQFF. The CDR3 DNA is TGTGCCTGGAGTCGCCTGTGGGGACAGGGCGGGAACAATGAGCAGTTCTTC. Filled out from reference TRBV30 and TRBJ2-1, the complete variable domain reads SQTIHQWPATLVQPVGSPLSLECTVEGTSNPNLYWYRQAAGRGLQLLFYSVGIGQISSEVPQNLSASRPQDRQFILSSKKLLLSDSGFYLCAWSRLWGQGGNNEQFFGPGTRLTVL.

This sequence joins TRBV7-2 and TRBJ1-1; D not resolved. Trimming took off 6 bases at V and 1 base at J, with 6 bases between the two ends. The CDR3 is 12 amino acids. Germline CDR1 reads SGHTA; CDR2 reads FQGNSA. The DNA of the CDR3 is TGTGCCAGCAGGCACACGAACACTGAAGCTTTCTTT. It yields the protein CASRHTNTEAFF.

This sequence joins TRBV28 and TRBJ2-7, with D perhaps matching TRBD2 (6 bases). V lost 3 bases, J lost 3 bases, and 12 bases lay in between. In germline, CDR1 is MDHEN, CDR2 SYDVKM. This CDR3 spans 14 amino acids. CDR3 coding DNA: TGTGCCAGCAGTTTCCAGCGGGTTAACTACGAGCAGTACTTC. Amino acid sequence: CASSFQRVNYEQYF.

This clone was recorded once. The gene calls are TRBV7-9 and TRBJ2-7; unclear D gene. V lost 5 bases and J lost 4, with 15 bases in between. Germline-derived CDR1 and CDR2 are SEHNR and FQNEAQ (reference sequence). This CDR3 is 14 amino acids long. CDR3 in amino acids: CASSPLGFLYEQYF. The CDR3 bases are TGTGCCAGCAGCCCTCTGGGCTTCCTTTACGAGCAGTACTTC.

This chain connects TRBV27 to TRBJ2-7; 7 nucleotides align to TRBD2. The CDR3 loop spans 15 amino acids. The ends lost 3 bases at V and 6 bases at J; junction bases unmatched: 11. In germline, CDR1 is MNHEY, CDR2 SMNVEV (reference sequence). The DNA for the CDR3 is TGTGCCAGCAGTTTTTGGGGGAGGGCCAAGGTCGAGCAGTACTTC. Its protein is CASSFWGRAKVEQYF.

The chain is built from TRBV4-2 and TRBJ2-1; 10 bases are a match to TRBD2. Germline-derived CDR1 and CDR2 are LGHNA and YNFKEQ. The CDR3 is 17 residues long. Trimming at V came to 5 bases and at J to 1 base, leaving 8 bases not matched to a gene. The CDR3 DNA reads as TGTGCCAGCAGCAAACAAAGCGGGAGGGCATCCTACAATGAGCAGTTCTTC. It codes for CASSKQSGRASYNEQFF.

The chain carries TRBV7-9 and TRBJ2-7; D is undetermined. Trimming removed 7 bases from V and 1 base from J, with 11 bases in between. This CDR3 contains 13 residues. Germline values: CDR1 SEHNR, CDR2 FQNEAQ (reference sequence). The CDR3 DNA sequence: TGTGCCAGCACCCGCCTTGAGTCCTACGAGCAGTACTTC. Amino acid sequence: CASTRLESYEQYF.

The V and J genes are TRBV18 and TRBJ2-7; 8 bases line up with TRBD1. The CDR3 is 14 amino acids. The V and J ends lost 1 base and 5 bases, in that order; junction bases with no gene match: 4. CDR1 and CDR2 from the germline V gene are KGHSH and LQKENI. The CDR3 DNA sequence: TGTGCCAGCTCACCACAGAGACAGGGGAACGAGCAGTACTTC. This codes for CASSPQRQGNEQYF.

The chain links TRBV2 to TRBJ1-1, with 10 bases matching TRBD1. Germline V gene sequence: CDR1 SNHLY, CDR2 FYNNEI. J was trimmed by 4 bases and V by 6 bases; bases with no gene match: 5. The CDR3 length is 14 residues. The CDR3 nucleotides are TGTGCCAGCAGCACTAGGACAGGGGGCACTGAAGCTTTCTTT. Protein product: CASSTRTGGTEAFF.

The chain uses TRBV18 and TRBJ2-7; tentatively, D is TRBD2 (5 bases). The CDR3 spans 14 residues. The germline V gene encodes CDR1 KGHSH and CDR2 LQKENI. Trimming left V 3 bases short and J 2 bases short, with 11 bases between. The CDR3 is CASSPAGIAYEQYF. CDR3 nucleotides: TGTGCCAGCTCACCGGCCGGGATAGCCTACGAGCAGTACTTC.

This clone came up once. The rearrangement joins TRBV6-5 to TRBJ2-7; 11 positions match TRBD2. Germline values: CDR1 MNHEY, CDR2 SVGAGI. Losses at the gene ends were 5 bases for V and 5 bases for J; bases not matched to a gene: 8. This CDR3 has 15 amino acids. This CDR3 reads CASSLPGTSGHEQYF. The CDR3 DNA sequence: TGTGCCAGCAGTCTCCCCGGGACTAGCGGCCACGAGCAGTACTTC.

CDR3 sequence reads: CASSERRQGNEQFF. The CDR3 nucleotides read TGTGCCAGCAGTGAACGACGACAGGGGAATGAGCAGTTCTTC. The chain carries TRBV25-1 and TRBJ2-1; 8 bases match TRBD1. The germline V gene encodes CDR1 MGHDK and CDR2 SYGVNS. Losses at the gene ends were 2 bases for V and 7 bases for J; bases not matched to a gene: 4. This CDR3 spans 14 amino acids.

The chain has TRBV6-5 and TRBJ1-2, with D perhaps TRBD1 (5 bases). The CDR3 has 12 residues. Germline-derived CDR1 and CDR2 are MNHEY and SVGAGI. V was clipped by 4 bases and J by 4 bases, with 7 bases between them. The CDR3 nucleotides are TGTGCCAGCAGTTGGGGGAGCTATGGCTACACCTTC. Amino acid sequence: CASSWGSYGYTF.